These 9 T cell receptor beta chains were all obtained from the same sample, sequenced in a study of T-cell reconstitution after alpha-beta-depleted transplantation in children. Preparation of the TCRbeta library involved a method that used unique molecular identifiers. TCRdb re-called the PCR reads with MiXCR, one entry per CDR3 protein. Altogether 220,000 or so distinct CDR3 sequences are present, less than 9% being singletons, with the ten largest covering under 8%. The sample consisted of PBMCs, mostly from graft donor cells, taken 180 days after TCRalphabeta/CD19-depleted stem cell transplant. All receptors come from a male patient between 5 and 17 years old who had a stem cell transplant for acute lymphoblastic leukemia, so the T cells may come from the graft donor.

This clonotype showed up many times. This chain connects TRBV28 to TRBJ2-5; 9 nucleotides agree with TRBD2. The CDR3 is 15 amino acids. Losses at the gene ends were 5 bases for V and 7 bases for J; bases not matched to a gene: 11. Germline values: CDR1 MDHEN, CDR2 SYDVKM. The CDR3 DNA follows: TGTGCCAGCAGTCTACTAGCGGGCCTCAAAGGGACCCAGTACTTC. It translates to CASSLLAGLKGTQYF.

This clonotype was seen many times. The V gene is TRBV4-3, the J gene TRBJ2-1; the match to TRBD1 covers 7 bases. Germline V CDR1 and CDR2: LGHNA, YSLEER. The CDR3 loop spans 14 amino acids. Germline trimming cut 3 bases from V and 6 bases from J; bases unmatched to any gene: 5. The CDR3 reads CASSHVQGPNEQFF. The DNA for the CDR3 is TGCGCCAGCAGCCACGTACAGGGGCCCAATGAGCAGTTCTTC.

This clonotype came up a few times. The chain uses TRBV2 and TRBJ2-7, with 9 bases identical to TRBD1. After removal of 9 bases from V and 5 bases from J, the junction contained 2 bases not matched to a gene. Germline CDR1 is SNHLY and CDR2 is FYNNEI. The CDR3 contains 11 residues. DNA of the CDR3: TGTGCCAGAGGGACAGGGCACGAGCAGTACTTC. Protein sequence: CARGTGHEQYF.

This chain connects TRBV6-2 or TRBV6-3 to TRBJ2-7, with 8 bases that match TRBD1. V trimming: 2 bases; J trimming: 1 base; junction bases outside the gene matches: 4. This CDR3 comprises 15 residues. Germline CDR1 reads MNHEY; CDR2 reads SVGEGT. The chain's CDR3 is CASSYRTGFSYEQYF. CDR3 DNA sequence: TGTGCCAGCAGTTACCGGACAGGGTTTTCCTACGAGCAGTACTTC.

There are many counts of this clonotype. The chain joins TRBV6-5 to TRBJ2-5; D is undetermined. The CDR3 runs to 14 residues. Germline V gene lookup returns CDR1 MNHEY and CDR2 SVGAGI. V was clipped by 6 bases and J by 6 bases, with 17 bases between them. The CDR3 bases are TGTGCCAGCAGCCACCGGGTAGGGATACAGACCCAGTACTTC. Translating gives CASSHRVGIQTQYF.

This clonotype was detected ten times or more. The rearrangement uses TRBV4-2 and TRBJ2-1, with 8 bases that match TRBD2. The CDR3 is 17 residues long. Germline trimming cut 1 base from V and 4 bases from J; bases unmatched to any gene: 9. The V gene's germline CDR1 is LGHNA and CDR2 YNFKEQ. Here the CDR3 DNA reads TGTGCCAGCAGCCAAGCATCCGGGACTAGTGCTTACAATGAGCAGTTCTTC. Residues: CASSQASGTSAYNEQFF.

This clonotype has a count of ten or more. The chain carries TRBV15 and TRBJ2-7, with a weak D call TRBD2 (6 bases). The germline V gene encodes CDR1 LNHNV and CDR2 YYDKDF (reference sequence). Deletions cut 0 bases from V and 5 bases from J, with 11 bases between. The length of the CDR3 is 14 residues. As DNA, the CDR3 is TGTGCCACCAGCAGAGACCACCCGGGGGACGAGCAGTACTTC. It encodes CATSRDHPGDEQYF.

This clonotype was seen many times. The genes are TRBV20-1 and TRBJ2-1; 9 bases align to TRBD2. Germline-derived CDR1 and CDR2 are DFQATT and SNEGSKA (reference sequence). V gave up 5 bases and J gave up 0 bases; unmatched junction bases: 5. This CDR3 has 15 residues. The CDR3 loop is CSALLAGASYNEQFF. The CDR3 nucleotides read TGCAGTGCTCTCTTAGCGGGAGCCTCCTACAATGAGCAGTTCTTC.

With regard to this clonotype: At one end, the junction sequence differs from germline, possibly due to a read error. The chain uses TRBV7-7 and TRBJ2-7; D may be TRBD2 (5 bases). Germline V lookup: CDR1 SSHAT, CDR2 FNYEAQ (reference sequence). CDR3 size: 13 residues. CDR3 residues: CASSLRRVCEQYF. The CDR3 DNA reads TGTGCTAGCAGCTTAAGGCGGGTGTGTGAGCAGTACTTC.